These T cell receptor beta chains were read from a single sample in a study of shared clonotypes between healthy human individuals. Repertoires were generated with immunoSEQ multiplex PCR, while TCRdb's copy carries only in-frame clones and drops some. The table lists roughly 530,000 clones, 90% to 96% of them singletons. Material: naive CD4+ T cells sorted from blood. The receptors derive from a woman aged 30 to 39 in good health. Each CDR3 is given with its conserved first and last residue.

V: TRBV28; length: 14; J: TRBJ2-5; CDR3: CASTITQGRETQYF
V: TRBV6-6; length: 11; J: TRBJ1-5; CDR3: CASGPHQPQHF
V: TRBV10-3; length: 14; J: TRBJ1-1; CDR3: CAISSTDMNTEAFF
V: TRBV18; length: 15; J: TRBJ2-3; CDR3: CASSPPAGITDTQYF
V: TRBV5-1; length: 18; J: TRBJ2-2; CDR3: CASRLAGTNNRNTGELFF
V: TRBV25-1; length: 14; J: TRBJ2-1; CDR3: CASSEYTAYNEQFF
V: TRBV2; length: 15; J: TRBJ2-7; CDR3: CASSARLAGVYEQYF
V: TRBV6-1; length: 15; J: TRBJ2-3; CDR3: CASSEAVGLSDTQYF
V: TRBV5-1; length: 11; J: TRBJ1-2; CDR3: CASSLNGGYTF
V: TRBV28; length: 12; J: TRBJ1-1; CDR3: CASRLRDTEAFF
V: TRBV6-1; length: 12; J: .; CDR3: CASITSTYEQYF
V: TRBV6-5; length: 15; J: .; CDR3: CASSYSTGRSYEQYF
V: TRBV29-1; length: 13; J: TRBJ2-5; CDR3: CSVAGTDQETQYF
V: TRBV28; length: 13; J: TRBJ2-5; CDR3: CASSSGGPGTQYF
V: TRBV6-6; length: 16; J: TRBJ1-6; CDR3: CASSSRGQGIISPLHF
V: TRBV2; length: 16; J: TRBJ1-4; CDR3: CASSFYRDAKGEKLFF
V: TRBV28; length: 16; J: TRBJ2-5; CDR3: CASSFQSASGRETQYF
V: TRBV7-2; length: 18; J: TRBJ2-6; CDR3: CASSFTGVPPSGANVLTF
V: TRBV13; length: 13; J: TRBJ1-4; CDR3: CASSFATYEKLFF
V: TRBV15; length: 14; J: TRBJ1-1; CDR3: CATSRQGRNTEAFF
V: TRBV19; length: 15; J: TRBJ1-5; CDR3: CASRHRDRENQPQHF
V: TRBV25-1; length: 17; J: TRBJ2-2; CDR3: CASSEVRTSGSAGELFF
V: TRBV29-1; length: 15; J: TRBJ2-1; CDR3: CSARGLGLADNEQFF
V: TRBV7-7; length: 13; J: TRBJ2-5; CDR3: CASSFRQTETQYF
V: TRBV19; length: 13; J: TRBJ2-7; CDR3: CARGRGETYEQYF
V: TRBV2; length: 14; J: TRBJ2-7; CDR3: CASTVRTGVHEQYF
V: TRBV15; length: 14; J: TRBJ2-3; CDR3: CATSRDHPTDTQYF
V: TRBV29-1; length: 11; J: TRBJ1-1; CDR3: CSVGGGTEAFF
V: TRBV9; length: 16; J: TRBJ2-1; CDR3: CASSSGPLLSYNEQFF
V: TRBV18; length: 14; J: TRBJ1-3; CDR3: CASSRDSQGNTIYF
V: TRBV28; length: 15; J: TRBJ2-1; CDR3: CASSLRRWTYNEQFF
V: TRBV4-1; length: 18; J: TRBJ2-7; CDR3: CASSQDLKREAETYEQYF
V: TRBV5-1; length: 13; J: TRBJ2-3; CDR3: CASSLVSAGRQYF
V: TRBV10-3; length: 14; J: TRBJ2-7; CDR3: CAISERDPSYEQYF
V: TRBV15; length: 15; J: TRBJ1-4; CDR3: CATSIRTGTNEKLFF
V: TRBV18; length: 14; J: TRBJ2-3; CDR3: CASSPGLAGDTQYF
V: TRBV4-1; length: 16; J: TRBJ1-3; CDR3: CASSQVGFYSGNTIYF
V: TRBV7-6; length: 14; J: TRBJ2-2; CDR3: CASSLGLPTGELFF
V: TRBV5-1; length: 17; J: TRBJ2-3; CDR3: CASSLDTSGLRTDTQYF
V: TRBV5-1; length: 13; J: TRBJ1-1; CDR3: CASSPGQGAEAFF
V: TRBV7-2; length: 9; J: TRBJ2-7; CDR3: CASRNEQYF
V: TRBV10-2; length: 12; J: TRBJ2-7; CDR3: CASIGAGYEQYF
V: TRBV28; length: 13; J: TRBJ2-7; CDR3: CASSLSSLYEQYF
V: TRBV7-2; length: 13; J: .; CDR3: CASSRRAPNEQYF
V: TRBV19; length: 18; J: TRBJ2-6; CDR3: CASSMGRGQKFGANVLTF
V: TRBV28; length: 16; J: TRBJ2-1; CDR3: CASSPAGTRGDNEQFF
V: TRBV28; length: 14; J: TRBJ1-4; CDR3: CASSSGQGAEKLFF
V: TRBV29-1; length: 14; J: TRBJ2-7; CDR3: CSVSPTGGPYEQYF
V: TRBV6-1; length: 15; J: TRBJ2-7; CDR3: CASRNPPLGGIKQYF
V: TRBV19; length: 13; J: TRBJ1-1; CDR3: CASSSELNTEAFF
V: TRBV19; length: 17; J: TRBJ2-7; CDR3: CASSIVPLSSGSRGQYF
V: TRBV5-5; length: 14; J: TRBJ2-7; CDR3: CASSLGADPYEQYF
V: TRBV5-1; length: 13; J: TRBJ2-5; CDR3: CASIRSGVRVQYF
V: TRBV5-5; length: 14; J: TRBJ2-7; CDR3: CASSYRVSSYEQYF
V: TRBV6-6; length: 16; J: TRBJ2-7; CDR3: CASSSPVGLETYEQYF